This T cell receptor (beta chain) was obtained from a study of blood T cell repertoires in COVID-19. The assay was immunoSEQ multiplex PCR, and TCRdb's table has in-frame clones only and misses some. The data show 50,000 to 60,000 clones, roughly 85% seen once. Trimming cost V 5 bases and J 0 bases, with 13 bases left between them. The length of the CDR3 is 15 residues. In germline, CDR1 is MDHEN, CDR2 SYDVKM. Sequences were obtained from peripheral blood. V usage is TRBV28 and J usage is TRBJ1-1; possible D gene TRBD1, 6 bases. The sequence was obtained from a human donor in a cohort sampled during active COVID-19. CDR3 in DNA: TGTGCCAGCAGTCCGAGACAGGTCATGAACACTGAAGCTTTCTTT. Residues: CASSPRQVMNTEAFF.